A selection of T cell receptor beta chains follows, all from one sample in a study of regulatory T cells in long-lasting Graves disease. TCRdb re-derived calls from the multiplex PCR reads in MiXCR, one entry per CDR3 protein. This sample carries 530,000 or so distinct CDR3 sequences, 15% to 20% of them seen once, and the ten largest clones take 9.5% to 15%. The sample was also reused in another study, on T cells in Graves' hyperthyroidism and ophthalmopathy.

Source: peripheral blood mononuclear cells (PBMCs), taken at new diagnosis, from a patient treated with antithyroid drugs. The receptor source for this set is a man younger than 35 with Graves disease. CDR3s include the opening cysteine and the closing phenylalanine or tryptophan. D genes are given only for firm matches. Not all rows give a size; the values are once, few, many and, for expanded clones, a class.

clone size: many; V gene: TRBV19; J gene: TRBJ1-2; D gene: NA; CDR3 protein: CASSIGTGYGYTF; CDR3 DNA: TGTGCCAGTAGTATCGGTACCGGCTATGGCTACACCTTC
clone size: NA; V gene: TRBV19; J gene: TRBJ2-7; D gene: NA; CDR3 protein: CASSYVQGYEQYF; CDR3 DNA: TGTGCCAGCTCCTATGTCCAGGGCTACGAGCAGTACTTC
clone size: NA; V gene: TRBV28; J gene: TRBJ2-7; D gene: TRBD2; CDR3 protein: CASSRPWTSSYGQYF; CDR3 DNA: TGTGCCAGCAGTCGCCCCTGGACTAGCAGCTACGGGCAGTACTTC
clone size: few; V gene: TRBV27; J gene: TRBJ1-6; D gene: NA; CDR3 protein: CASSPLTANNSPLHF; CDR3 DNA: TGTGCCAGCAGTCCCCTGACGGCCAATAATTCACCCCTCCACTTT
clone size: few; V gene: TRBV5-1; J gene: TRBJ2-3; D gene: NA; CDR3 protein: CASSLQDPSTDTQYF; CDR3 DNA: TGCGCCAGCAGCTTACAGGATCCTAGCACAGATACGCAGTATTTT
clone size: few; V gene: TRBV20-1; J gene: TRBJ2-5; D gene: TRBD2; CDR3 protein: CSVTAGGPETQYF; CDR3 DNA: TGCAGTGTTACAGCGGGAGGGCCGGAGACCCAGTACTTC
clone size: NA; V gene: TRBV7-9; J gene: TRBJ2-1; D gene: NA; CDR3 protein: CASSASSVGEQFF; CDR3 DNA: TGTGCCAGCAGCGCGTCCTCGGTGGGTGAGCAGTTCTTC
clone size: few; V gene: TRBV19; J gene: TRBJ2-5; D gene: NA; CDR3 protein: CASSPWTEETQYF; CDR3 DNA: TGTGCCAGTAGTCCCTGGACAGAAGAGACCCAGTACTTC
clone size: NA; V gene: TRBV4-1; J gene: TRBJ2-5; D gene: NA; CDR3 protein: CASSQELGTAQETQYF; CDR3 DNA: TGCGCCAGCAGCCAAGAGTTGGGCACAGCCCAAGAGACCCAGTACTTC
clone size: many; V gene: TRBV28; J gene: TRBJ1-1; D gene: NA; CDR3 protein: CASIPGPINTEAFF; CDR3 DNA: TGTGCCAGCATTCCAGGGCCCATAAACACTGAAGCTTTCTTT
clone size: many; V gene: TRBV12-3/TRBV12-4; J gene: TRBJ1-5; D gene: NA; CDR3 protein: CASSFQGRGNQPQHF; CDR3 DNA: TGTGCCAGCAGTTTCCAGGGCCGAGGCAATCAGCCCCAGCATTTT
clone size: NA; V gene: TRBV3-1; J gene: TRBJ2-1; D gene: TRBD2; CDR3 protein: CASNTPGLAGYNEQFF; CDR3 DNA: TGTGCCAGCAACACCCCGGGACTAGCGGGATACAATGAGCAGTTCTTC
clone size: few; V gene: TRBV9; J gene: TRBJ2-5; D gene: NA; CDR3 protein: CASSVGQQETQYF; CDR3 DNA: TGTGCCAGCAGCGTAGGTCAGCAAGAGACCCAGTACTTC
clone size: NA; V gene: TRBV4-1; J gene: TRBJ1-4; D gene: NA; CDR3 protein: CASKYLATNEKLFF; CDR3 DNA: TGCGCCAGCAAATATCTTGCAACTAATGAAAAACTGTTTTTT
clone size: NA; V gene: TRBV20-1; J gene: TRBJ2-1; D gene: TRBD2; CDR3 protein: CSARDLAGGPNEQFF; CDR3 DNA: TGCAGTGCTAGAGATCTGGCGGGAGGGCCGAATGAGCAGTTCTTC
clone size: many; V gene: TRBV11-2; J gene: TRBJ2-3; D gene: NA; CDR3 protein: CASSPRVGSTDTQYF; CDR3 DNA: TGTGCCAGCAGCCCGCGGGTGGGGAGCACAGATACGCAGTATTTT
clone size: many; V gene: TRBV2; J gene: TRBJ1-2; D gene: TRBD1; CDR3 protein: CASRTGTYGYTF; CDR3 DNA: TGTGCCAGCAGGACAGGGACCTATGGCTACACCTTC
clone size: NA; V gene: TRBV7-9; J gene: TRBJ2-3; D gene: NA; CDR3 protein: CASSLDWGKSTDTQYF; CDR3 DNA: TGTGCCAGCAGCTTAGACTGGGGAAAGAGCACAGATACGCAGTATTTT
clone size: NA; V gene: TRBV13; J gene: TRBJ2-5; D gene: TRBD2; CDR3 protein: CASSTGSGSGETQYF; CDR3 DNA: TGTGCCAGCAGCACCGGTAGCGGGAGCGGGGAGACCCAGTACTTC
clone size: NA; V gene: TRBV9; J gene: TRBJ2-3; D gene: NA; CDR3 protein: CASSASEGFSTDTQYF; CDR3 DNA: TGTGCCAGCAGCGCGAGCGAGGGTTTTAGCACAGATACGCAGTATTTT
clone size: few; V gene: TRBV5-5; J gene: TRBJ2-7; D gene: TRBD2; CDR3 protein: CASSLSGGPKEQYF; CDR3 DNA: TGTGCCAGCAGCTTGTCGGGAGGGCCGAAAGAGCAGTACTTC
clone size: NA; V gene: TRBV9; J gene: TRBJ1-1; D gene: NA; CDR3 protein: CASSADGELFMNTEAFF; CDR3 DNA: TGTGCCAGCAGCGCCGATGGGGAGCTATTCATGAACACTGAAGCTTTCTTT
clone size: NA; V gene: TRBV7-2; J gene: TRBJ2-6; D gene: TRBD2; CDR3 protein: CASSLPRLAGGPNVLTF; CDR3 DNA: TGTGCCAGCAGCTTACCACGACTAGCGGGAGGTCCCAACGTCCTGACTTTC
clone size: NA; V gene: TRBV6-1; J gene: TRBJ1-3; D gene: NA; CDR3 protein: CASAGQSSGNTIYF; CDR3 DNA: TGTGCCAGCGCCGGACAGAGCTCTGGAAACACCATATATTTT
clone size: many; V gene: TRBV7-9; J gene: TRBJ2-7; D gene: NA; CDR3 protein: CASSTPDREAYEQYF; CDR3 DNA: TGTGCCAGCAGCACCCCAGACAGGGAGGCCTACGAGCAGTACTTC
clone size: NA; V gene: TRBV6-2/TRBV6-3; J gene: TRBJ1-1; D gene: TRBD1; CDR3 protein: CASSEPRGRNMNTEAFF; CDR3 DNA: TGTGCCAGCAGTGAACCCAGGGGGCGGAACATGAACACTGAAGCTTTCTTT
clone size: NA; V gene: TRBV30; J gene: TRBJ2-3; D gene: TRBD2; CDR3 protein: CAWRTIAGGTDTQYF; CDR3 DNA: TGTGCCTGGCGGACAATAGCGGGAGGGACAGATACGCAGTATTTT
clone size: few; V gene: TRBV7-9; J gene: TRBJ1-4; D gene: NA; CDR3 protein: CASTALEKLFF; CDR3 DNA: TGTGCCAGCACCGCGCTGGAAAAACTGTTTTTT
clone size: many; V gene: TRBV28; J gene: TRBJ1-6; D gene: NA; CDR3 protein: CASSVGTRGSPLHF; CDR3 DNA: TGTGCCAGCAGTGTGGGGACGCGAGGCTCACCCCTCCACTTT
clone size: many; V gene: TRBV7-4; J gene: TRBJ1-4; D gene: NA; CDR3 protein: CASSLASRRDEKLFF; CDR3 DNA: TGTGCCAGCAGCTTAGCTTCTCGGCGCGATGAAAAACTGTTTTTT
clone size: many; V gene: TRBV7-9; J gene: TRBJ2-7; D gene: TRBD2; CDR3 protein: CASSLGATAGLYEQYF; CDR3 DNA: TGTGCCAGCAGCTTAGGGGCCACAGCGGGACTATACGAGCAGTACTTC